This TCR beta chain was sequenced in a study of T cells in Graves' hyperthyroidism and ophthalmopathy (dated by TCRdb to about 2019). As for the study more broadly: Peripheral blood was sampled at the time of initial diagnosis, prior to any treatment. To identify distinguishing TCR V-J signatures, a discovery cohort of 100 patients was used, comprising 40 to 45 with Graves' ophthalmopathy and some 60 with stable Graves' hyperthyroidism. Prospective prediction of ophthalmopathy was tested in an independent validation cohort of approximately 18 hyperthyroidism patients and around 16 patients who later progressed to ophthalmopathy. For training and testing, the approximately 92 patients in the discovery cohort were randomly divided in a 7:3 ratio. Thyroid tissue and blood T-cell repertoires from six Graves' hyperthyroidism patients were also compared in the study. Following sampling, methimazole starting at 30 mg daily was given to hyperthyroidism patients, and high-dose intravenous methylprednisolone was given to ophthalmopathy patients. TCR Vbeta CDR3 sequencing of roughly 140 peripheral blood samples (under 45 ophthalmopathy, roughly 74 hyperthyroidism and 17 progressor patients) is reported in the paper. What the research found in general, with its limitations: No statistical method was used to set the sample size in advance, and investigators knew the group allocation. In validation, the model predicted progression to ophthalmopathy with around 71% sensitivity and 72% to 75% specificity, a median of around 6.6 months before onset. Most expanded thyroid clonotypes (frequency above 0.001) were also detected in blood, suggesting blood repertoires may reflect thyroid immune responses. A 13 V-J signature model separated ophthalmopathy from stable hyperthyroidism, with 87.88% sensitivity and about 81% specificity in cross-validation and 80%/75% in testing.

The CDR3, cysteine through phenylalanine, is 14 amino acids long. The CDR3 DNA has 42 bases and is translated from base 1. CDR1 and CDR2 are drawn from the germline V gene: SGHTA, FQGNSA. V is clipped by 5 bases and J by 1 base, and the sequence between their germline boundaries is 11 bases long. Stable Graves' hyperthyroidism was defined as no progression to ophthalmopathy during 18 months of follow-up. Hyperthyroidism patients were newly diagnosed, had a disease duration of under 2 months, and were aged 18 to 65 years. The study excluded patients with uncontrolled infections, other autoimmune diseases, pregnancy or lactation. Diagnoses relied on clinical symptoms, serum thyroxine and TRAb, thyroid ultrasound and orbital computed tomography. PBMCs were isolated from 7.5 to 10 ml of fresh peripheral blood by Ficoll-Paque density gradient centrifugation. Trizol reagent was used to extract total RNA, and RNA quality was then checked on an Agilent 2100 Bioanalyzer.

The TCR beta CDR3 regions were amplified from the RNA transcripts. For the first round of RT-PCR on the TCR CDR3, the HTBI primer set was used together with the Qiagen OneStep RT-PCR kit. A second multiplex PCR round built the libraries, followed by size selection and purification. Libraries were sequenced paired-end with 100 bp reads on an Illumina HiSeq2000. Regarding the original processing steps: Raw data were processed with SOAPnuke, discarding reads with adapters, uncalled bases, mean Phred below 15, or no exact constant-primer or identifier match. COPE v1.2.5 was used to merge high-quality paired reads, and clonotypes were defined as unique nucleotide sequences. MiTCR v1.1 was used to align clonotypes to the IMGT TRBV, TRBD and TRBJ reference segments. Only V-J combinations with frequency above 0.0001, covering about 99% of repertoires, were analysed. The TCS score was defined as the ratio of F50 (clonal expansion) to E x V (chaos), calculated using BLOSUM62-based TCRdist between CDR3 peptides within each V-J. Welch's t-statistics and random forest reduced 500 to 550 V-J features to roughly 13, which were used in a naive Bayes classifier (R e1071). Clones were called with MiXCR by TCRdb after fastp trimmed the public reads at Q25, and only in-frame beta chains were retained. Each entry is one CDR3 protein sequence, shown with its most common DNA and genes. The authors' filters were not applied to this entry. The sample table records a few hundred thousand distinct CDR3 sequences; roughly an eighth of these occur just once. 5% to 6.5% of the sample comes from the top ten.

The table lists this clonotype with many counts. There is no known antigen for this receptor. No base qualities exist here, and no much larger clone lies one base off it. The chain is assembled from TRBV7-2 and TRBJ1-1, with the D gene too uncertain to name. The sequence came from a young woman with Graves' hyperthyroidism. Source material: blood. CDR3 reads: CASSRIYKNTEAFF. DNA sequence: TGTGCCAGCAGCCGGATTTATAAGAACACTGAAGCTTTCTTT. With the portions outside the CDR3 filled from the reference TRBV7-2 and TRBJ1-1 genes, the complete variable region becomes GAGVSQSPSNKVTEKGKDVELRCDPISGHTALYWYRQSLGQGLEFLIYFQGNSAPDKSGLPSDRFSAERTGGSVSTLTIQRTQQEDSAVYLCASSRIYKNTEAFFGQGTRLTVV.